This TCR beta chain was captured by sequencing in a study of blood T cells in healthy people across ages. Study results and caveats: Total diversity from one million sequenced T cells was likely underestimated.

Every sample yielded at least 6.5 million isolated PBMCs. The authors ran a second PCR of roughly 6 to 11 cycles using a sample-barcoded 5' primer and a J-beta primer mix. Through a template-switch adaptor with 12 random nucleotides, each cDNA molecule received a tag. TCRdb re-analysed the 5' RACE reads in MiXCR, keeping a single row per CDR3 protein. Of about 720,000 distinct CDR3 sequences detected, about 20% appear once; the ten largest clones hold around 21%. This clonotype was seen only a few times. Antigen unknown. The clonotype originates from a man in his sixties or seventies in good health. What was sequenced was blood.

The CDR3 region is CATSDSRDGYTF. CDR3 nucleotides: TGTGCCACCAGTGATAGCCGGGACGGCTACACCTTC. This chain uses TRBV24-1 with TRBJ1-2; D might be TRBD1 (5 bases). CDR1 is KGHDR and CDR2 is SFDVKD in the germline V gene. The CDR3 sequence is 12 residues long. V dropped 3 bases and J dropped 8 bases, with 9 bases sitting between them.